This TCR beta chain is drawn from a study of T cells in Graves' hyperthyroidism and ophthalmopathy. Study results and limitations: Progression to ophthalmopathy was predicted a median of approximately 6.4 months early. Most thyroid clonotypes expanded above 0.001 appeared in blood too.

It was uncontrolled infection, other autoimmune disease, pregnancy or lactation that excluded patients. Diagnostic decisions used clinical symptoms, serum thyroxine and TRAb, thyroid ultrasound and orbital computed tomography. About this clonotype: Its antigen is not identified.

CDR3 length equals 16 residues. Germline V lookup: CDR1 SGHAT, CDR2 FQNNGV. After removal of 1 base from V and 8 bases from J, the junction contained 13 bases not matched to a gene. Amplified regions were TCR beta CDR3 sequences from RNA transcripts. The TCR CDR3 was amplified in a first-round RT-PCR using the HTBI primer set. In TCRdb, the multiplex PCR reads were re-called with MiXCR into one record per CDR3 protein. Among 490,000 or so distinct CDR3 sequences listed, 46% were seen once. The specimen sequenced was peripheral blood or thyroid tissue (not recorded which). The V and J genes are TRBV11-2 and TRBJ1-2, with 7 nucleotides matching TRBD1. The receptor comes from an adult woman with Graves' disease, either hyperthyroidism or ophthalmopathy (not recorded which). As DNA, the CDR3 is TGTGCCAGCAGCTTAGGACAGGGCGGGAATTTGCGCGGCTACACCTTC. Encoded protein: CASSLGQGGNLRGYTF.